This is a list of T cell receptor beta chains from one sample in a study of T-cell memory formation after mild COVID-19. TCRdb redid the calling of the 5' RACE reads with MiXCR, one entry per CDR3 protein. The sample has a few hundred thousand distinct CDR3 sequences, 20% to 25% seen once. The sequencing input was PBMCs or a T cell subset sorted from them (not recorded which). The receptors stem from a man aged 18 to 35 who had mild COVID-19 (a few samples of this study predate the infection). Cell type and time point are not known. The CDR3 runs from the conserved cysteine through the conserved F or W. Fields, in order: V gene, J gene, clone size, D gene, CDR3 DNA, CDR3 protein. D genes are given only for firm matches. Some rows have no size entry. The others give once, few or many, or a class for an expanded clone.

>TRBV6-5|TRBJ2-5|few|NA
TGTGCCAGCAGTACCCTGGAGGATAAGACCCAGTACTTC
CASSTLEDKTQYF
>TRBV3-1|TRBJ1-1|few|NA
TGTGCCAGCACCCGGTTGGGGACTGAAGCTTTCTTT
CASTRLGTEAFF
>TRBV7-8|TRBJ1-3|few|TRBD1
TGTGCCAGCAGCTTAGCGAGGACAGGGGAAGGAAACACCATATATTTT
CASSLARTGEGNTIYF
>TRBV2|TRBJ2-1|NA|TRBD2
TGTGCCAGCAGTCTACTAGCGCCCGATTACAATGAGCAGTTCTTC
CASSLLAPDYNEQFF
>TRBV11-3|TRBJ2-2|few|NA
TGTGCCAGCAGCAGTATACAGGACACCGGGGAGCTGTTTTTT
CASSSIQDTGELFF
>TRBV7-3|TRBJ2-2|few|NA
TGTGCCAGCAGCCCCAACCGGGCCCTTTTTACCGGGGAGCTGTTTTTT
CASSPNRALFTGELFF
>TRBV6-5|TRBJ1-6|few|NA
TGTGCCAGCAGTTACTGGAGGGGCGTGAATAATTCACCCCTCCACTTT
CASSYWRGVNNSPLHF
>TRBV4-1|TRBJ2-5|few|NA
TGCGCCAGCAGCCAGGATCGATTTTGGACCCAGTACTTC
CASSQDRFWTQYF
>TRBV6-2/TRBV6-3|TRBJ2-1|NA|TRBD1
TGTGCCAGCAGCCGGGACAGCTTCTACAATGAGCAGTTCTTC
CASSRDSFYNEQFF
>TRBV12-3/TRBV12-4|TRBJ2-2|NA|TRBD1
TGTGCCAGCAGTTTAGAGAGCCTGACAGGGAGCGGGGAGCTGTTTTTT
CASSLESLTGSGELFF
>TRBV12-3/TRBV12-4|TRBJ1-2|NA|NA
TGTGCCAGCAGTTTGGGCATGGAGAACTATGGCTACACCTTC
CASSLGMENYGYTF
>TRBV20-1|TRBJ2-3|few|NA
TGCAGTGCTAGCTTGACCCATACGCAGTATTTT
CSASLTHTQYF
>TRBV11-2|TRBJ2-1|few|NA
TGTGCCAGCTCTACACGACAGACCGAAAACAATGAGCAGTTCTTC
CASSTRQTENNEQFF
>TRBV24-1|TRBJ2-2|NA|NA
TGTGCCACCTCCCCTCCAAGCGCGAACACCGGGGAGCTGTTTTTT
CATSPPSANTGELFF
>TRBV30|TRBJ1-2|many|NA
TGTGCCTGGAGTGTACACAGTAGGGGGTACGGTGGCTACACCTTC
CAWSVHSRGYGGYTF
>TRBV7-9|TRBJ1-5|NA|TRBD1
TGTGCCAGCAGCTCGGGACAGGGGGCACATCAGCCCCAGCATTTT
CASSSGQGAHQPQHF
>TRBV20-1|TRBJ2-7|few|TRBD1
TGCAGTGCCAACCAACCGGGACAGGGGGGCGAGCAGTACTTC
CSANQPGQGGEQYF
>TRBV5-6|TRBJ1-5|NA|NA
TGTGCCAGCAGCTTGTGGGCCAGGGTCAATCAGCCCCAGCATTTT
CASSLWARVNQPQHF
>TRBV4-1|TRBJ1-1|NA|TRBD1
TGCGCCAGCAGCCGATCCGGGACAGTGAACACTGAAGCTTTCTTT
CASSRSGTVNTEAFF
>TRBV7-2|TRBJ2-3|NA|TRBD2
TGTGCCAGCAGCCAACTAGCGGGAACCACAGATACGCAGTATTTT
CASSQLAGTTDTQYF
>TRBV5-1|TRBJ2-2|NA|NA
TGCGCCAGCAGCTTGTCGGGCAGATCGAACACCGGGGAGCTGTTTTTT
CASSLSGRSNTGELFF
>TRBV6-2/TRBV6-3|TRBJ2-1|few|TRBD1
TGTGCCAGCGTTGGGACAGTCTCCTACAATGAGCAGTTCTTC
CASVGTVSYNEQFF
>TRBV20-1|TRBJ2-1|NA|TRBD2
TGCAGTGTTGAGACTAGCGGACACAATGAGCAGTTCTTC
CSVETSGHNEQFF
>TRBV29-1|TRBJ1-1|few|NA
TGCAGCGTTACCCGTCAGAACACTGAAGCTTTCTTT
CSVTRQNTEAFF
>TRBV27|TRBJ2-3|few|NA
TGTGCCAGCAGTTTCGTTCTTCCTAGCACAGATACGCAGTATTTT
CASSFVLPSTDTQYF
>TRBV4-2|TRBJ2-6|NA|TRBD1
TGTGCCAGCAGCCAAGAAGGGGACAGGTCCGTCCTGACTTTC
CASSQEGDRSVLTF
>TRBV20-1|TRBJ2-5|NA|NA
TGCAGTGCTGGTCGGAGCCAAGAGACCCAGTACTTC
CSAGRSQETQYF
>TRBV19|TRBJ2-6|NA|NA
TGTGCCAGTAGTGCTCCCGGGGTAGGGGCCAACGTCCTGACTTTC
CASSAPGVGANVLTF